The present entry profiles one TCR beta chain with its context. Germline CDR1 is MDHEN and CDR2 is SYDVKM. This CDR3 spans 12 amino acids. V was clipped by 8 bases and J by 0 bases, with 8 bases between them. This record belongs to a study of blood T cell repertoires in COVID-19. Overall study: Sites across the United States, Italy and Spain contributed samples from acute and convalescent COVID-19. From T cells, B-cell-depleted T cells, or PBMCs came the material, which was cDNA or gDNA.

While infection was still active, Seattle patients were enrolled and then followed longitudinally. Original analysis: How many nucleated cells were present was estimated from reference gene primer amplification. Sequencing was performed with immunoSEQ multiplex PCR; in TCRdb, only in-frame clones are kept and a portion is missing. V, J and clone size are those of that table, while D and trimming were read from the DNA. The data contain about 150,000 clones, 75% to 85% of them seen just once; the ten biggest clones take up around 10%. The source is a woman aged 60-75 years with COVID-19, enrolled during active disease. The source material was peripheral blood. The chain combines TRBV28 with TRBJ2-7; D remains ambiguous. The DNA of the CDR3 is TGTGCCAGCGCCTCGAGCTCCTACGAGCAGTACTTC. Translation gives CASASSSYEQYF.